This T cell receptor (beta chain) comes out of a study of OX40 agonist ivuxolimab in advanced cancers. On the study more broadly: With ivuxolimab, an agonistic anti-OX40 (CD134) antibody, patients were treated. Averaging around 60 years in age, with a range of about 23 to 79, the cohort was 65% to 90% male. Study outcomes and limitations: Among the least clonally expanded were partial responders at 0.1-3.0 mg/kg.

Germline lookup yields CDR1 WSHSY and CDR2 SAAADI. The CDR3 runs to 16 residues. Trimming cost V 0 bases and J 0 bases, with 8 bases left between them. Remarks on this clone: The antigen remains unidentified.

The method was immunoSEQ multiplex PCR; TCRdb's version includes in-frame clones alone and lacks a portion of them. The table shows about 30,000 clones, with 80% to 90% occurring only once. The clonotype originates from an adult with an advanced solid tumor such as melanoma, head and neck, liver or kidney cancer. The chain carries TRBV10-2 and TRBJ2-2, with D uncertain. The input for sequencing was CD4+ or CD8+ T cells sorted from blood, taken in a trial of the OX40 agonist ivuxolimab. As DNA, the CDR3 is TGCGCCAGCAGTGAGTCTAGACGGACGAACACCGGGGAGCTGTTTTTT. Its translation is CASSESRRTNTGELFF.